What follows describes a single T cell receptor (beta chain). Original analysis: Amplification with reference gene primers provided the estimates of nucleated cell counts. The assay was immunoSEQ multiplex PCR, and TCRdb's table has in-frame clones only and misses some. Clone size and the V and J calls come from that table; the DNA yielded D and trimming. This table has 60,000 or so clones, around 79% appearing once. This record belongs to a study of blood T cell repertoires in COVID-19. Across the study: COVID-19 samples from acute and convalescent phases originated in the United States, Italy and Spain. From T cells, B-cell-depleted T cells, or PBMCs came the material, which was cDNA or gDNA.

The junction had 16 bases not matched to a gene; V was cut back by 2 bases and J by 4 bases. The CDR3 spans 18 residues. Germline V gene data show CDR1 as SGHRS and CDR2 as YFSETQ. The V and J genes are TRBV5-1 and TRBJ2-5; 8 bases are a match to TRBD2. Sample: peripheral blood. The receptor's source is a man in his sixties with acute or convalescent COVID-19. The CDR3 nucleotides are TGCGCCAGCAGCTTAGAACCCTTGTGGGCGGGAGGAGGAGAGACCCAGTACTTC. It encodes CASSLEPLWAGGGETQYF.